This TCR beta chain derives from a study of control samples from healthy donors and cancer patients. The protocol was immunoSEQ multiplex PCR, while the TCRdb copy is restricted to in-frame clones and leaves out a portion. The repertoire has roughly 30,000 clones, 70% to 90% of them found once; the top ten carry 3% to 4%. CDR1 LNHDA and CDR2 SQIVND come from the germline V gene (reference sequence). Deletions cut 1 base from V and 1 base from J, with 4 bases between. This CDR3 contains 13 residues. The chain combines TRBV19 with TRBJ2-5; D unclear. The sequence was obtained from a female donor with melanoma. Sequenced input: formalin-fixed, paraffin-embedded tissue. Here the CDR3 DNA reads TGTGCCAGTAGTATAGGGATCCAAGAGACCCAGTACTTC. Protein product: CASSIGIQETQYF.